A selection of T cell receptor beta chains follows, all from one sample in a study of OX40 agonist ivuxolimab in advanced cancers. Clones were read by immunoSEQ multiplex PCR, and TCRdb kept only the in-frame ones, dropping some. The top ten hold 15% to 20% of the sample, which has about 60,000 clones, about 93% seen once. The starting material was CD4+ or CD8+ T cells sorted from blood, obtained in a trial of the OX40 agonist ivuxolimab. The source of these receptors is an adult with an advanced solid tumor such as melanoma, head and neck, liver or kidney cancer. The CDR3 runs from the conserved cysteine through the conserved F or W. A D gene is named only where the DNA matches it firmly. Expanded clones get a size class; other rows say once, few or many, or leave the size out.

D	size	V	J	CDR3	DNA
.	medium-sized	TRBV21-1	TRBJ1-5	CASTRDFSNQPQHF	TGTGCCAGCACCCGGGATTTTAGCAATCAGCCCCAGCATTTT
TRBD2	.	TRBV6-5	TRBJ2-5	CASVAERERRETQYF	TGTGCTAGTGTGGCTGAGCGGGAGAGAAGGGAGACCCAGTACTTC
.	once	TRBV27	TRBJ2-1	CASSGGGEWEQFF	TGTGCCAGCAGTGGAGGGGGGGAATGGGAGCAGTTCTTC
.	.	TRBV9	TRBJ2-2	CASSENTGELFF	TGTGCCAGCTCGGAGAACACCGGGGAGCTGTTTTTT
.	.	TRBV30	TRBJ2-1	CAWSVAYNEQFF	TGTGCCTGGAGTGTCGCATACAATGAGCAGTTCTTC
.	.	TRBV19	TRBJ2-1	CASTPEAPFYNEQFF	TGTGCCAGTACTCCAGAGGCTCCCTTCTACAATGAGCAGTTCTTC
.	.	TRBV29-1	TRBJ2-1	CSVVPESSYNEQFF	TGCAGCGTTGTGCCTGAGAGCTCCTACAATGAGCAGTTCTTC
.	.	TRBV28	TRBJ2-7	CASSLLDAAGWEQYF	TGTGCCAGCAGCCTCCTGGATGCGGCGGGGTGGGAGCAGTACTTC
TRBD1	.	TRBV29-1	TRBJ1-4	CSVQQGIDEKLFF	TGCAGCGTTCAACAGGGGATAGATGAAAAACTGTTTTTT
TRBD2	.	TRBV27	TRBJ2-5	CASSFLGGLAGEETQYF	TGTGCCAGCAGTTTCTTAGGAGGACTAGCGGGAGAAGAGACCCAGTACTTC
.	.	TRBV6-5	TRBJ2-4	CASSYQNIQYF	TGTGCCAGCAGTTACCAAAACATTCAGTACTTC
.	.	TRBV5-1	TRBJ2-7	CASGRQISPTDEQYF	TGCGCCAGCGGGAGACAGATCTCTCCTACGGACGAGCAGTACTTC
.	.	TRBV19	TRBJ2-7	CASRGASSYEQYF	TGTGCCAGCAGGGGGGCAAGCTCCTACGAGCAGTACTTC
.	.	TRBV2	TRBJ2-7	CASKITGATYEQYF	TGTGCCAGCAAGATCACAGGAGCCACCTACGAGCAGTACTTC
TRBD1	.	TRBV6-5	TRBJ1-2	CASSYSLTGASLGYTF	TGTGCCAGCAGTTACTCCTTGACAGGGGCGTCTTTGGGCTACACCTTC
TRBD2	.	TRBV11-2	TRBJ2-1	CASSLVASGSSEQFF	TGTGCCAGCAGCTTAGTGGCTAGCGGGAGCTCGGAGCAGTTCTTC